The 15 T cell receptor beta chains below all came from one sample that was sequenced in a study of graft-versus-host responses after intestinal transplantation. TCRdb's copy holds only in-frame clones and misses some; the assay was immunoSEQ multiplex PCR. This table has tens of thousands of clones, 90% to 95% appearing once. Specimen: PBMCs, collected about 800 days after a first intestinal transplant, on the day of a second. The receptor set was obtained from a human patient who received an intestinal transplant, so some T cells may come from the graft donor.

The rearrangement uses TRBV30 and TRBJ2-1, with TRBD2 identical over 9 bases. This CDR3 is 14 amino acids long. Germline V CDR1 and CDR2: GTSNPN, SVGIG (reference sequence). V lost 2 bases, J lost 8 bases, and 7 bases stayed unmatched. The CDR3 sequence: CAWSLSGRTDEQFF. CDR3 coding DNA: TGTGCCTGGAGTTTGAGCGGGAGGACGGATGAGCAGTTCTTC.

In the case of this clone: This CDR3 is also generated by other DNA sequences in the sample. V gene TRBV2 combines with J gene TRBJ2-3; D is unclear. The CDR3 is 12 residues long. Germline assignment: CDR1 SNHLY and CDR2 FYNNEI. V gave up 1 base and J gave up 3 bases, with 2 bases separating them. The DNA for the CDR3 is TGTGCCAGCAGTGAAGGTACAGATACGCAGTATTTT. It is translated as CASSEGTDTQYF.

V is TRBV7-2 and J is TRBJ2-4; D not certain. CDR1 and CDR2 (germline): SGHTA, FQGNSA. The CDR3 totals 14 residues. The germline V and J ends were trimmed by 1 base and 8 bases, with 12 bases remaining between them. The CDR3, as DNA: TGTGCCAGCAGCTTAGTGAAGGGTGGGGACATTCAGTACTTC. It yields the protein CASSLVKGGDIQYF.

CDR3 sequence (DNA): TGTGCCAGCAGAAGGACAGAAGAGACCCAGTACTTC. Its protein is CASRRTEETQYF. This rearrangement joins TRBV6-6 to TRBJ2-5; D perhaps matches TRBD1 (6 bases). Germline-derived CDR1 and CDR2 are MNHNY and SVGAGI (reference sequence). The CDR3 is 12 residues long. Trimming left V 6 bases short and J 3 bases short, with 8 bases between.

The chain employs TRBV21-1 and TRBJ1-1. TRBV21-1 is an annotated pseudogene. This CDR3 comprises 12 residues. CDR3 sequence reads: CASSKMNTEAFF. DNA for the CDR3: TGTGCCAGCAGCAAAATGAACACTGAAGCTTTCTTT.

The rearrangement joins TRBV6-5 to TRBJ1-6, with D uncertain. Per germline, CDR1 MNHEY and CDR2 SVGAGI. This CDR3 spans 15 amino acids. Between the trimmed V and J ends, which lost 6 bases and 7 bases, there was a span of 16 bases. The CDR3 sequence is CASSRSGLGNSPLHF. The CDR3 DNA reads TGTGCCAGCAGCCGCTCGGGTCTGGGGAATTCACCCCTCCACTTT.

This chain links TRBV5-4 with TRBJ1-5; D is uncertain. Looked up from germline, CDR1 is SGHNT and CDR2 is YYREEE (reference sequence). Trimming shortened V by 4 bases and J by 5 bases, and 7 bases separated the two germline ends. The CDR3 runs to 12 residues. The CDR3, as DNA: TGTGCCAGCAGCCTCGGGGATCAGCCCCAGCATTTT. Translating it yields CASSLGDQPQHF. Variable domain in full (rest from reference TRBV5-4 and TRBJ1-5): ETGVTQSPTHLIKTRGQQVTLRCSSQSGHNTVSWYQQALGQGPQFIFQYYREEENGRGNFPPRFSGLQFPNYSSELNVNALELDDSALYLCASSLGDQPQHFGDGTRLSIL.

The CDR3, as DNA: TGTGCCAGCAGTTTCCTAGGGCGGATCTCCTACAATGAGCAGTTCTTC. It is translated as CASSFLGRISYNEQFF. The chain couples TRBV27 to TRBJ2-1, with D hard to call. Trimming left V 3 bases short and J 0 bases short, with 12 bases between. Looked up from germline, CDR1 is MNHEY and CDR2 is SMNVEV (reference sequence). CDR3 size: 16 residues.

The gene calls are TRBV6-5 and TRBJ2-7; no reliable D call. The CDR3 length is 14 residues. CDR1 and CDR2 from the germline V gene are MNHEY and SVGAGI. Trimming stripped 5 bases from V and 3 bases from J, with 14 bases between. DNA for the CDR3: TGTGCCAGCAGTGCCAAGTCGCTCTTCTACGAGCAGTACTTC. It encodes CASSAKSLFYEQYF.

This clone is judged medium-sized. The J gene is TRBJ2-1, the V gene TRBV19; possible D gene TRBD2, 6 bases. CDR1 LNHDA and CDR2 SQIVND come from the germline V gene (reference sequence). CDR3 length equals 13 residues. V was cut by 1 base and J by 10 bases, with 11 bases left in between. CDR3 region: CASSIGGRGEQFF. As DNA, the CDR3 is TGTGCCAGTAGTATAGGTGGCCGGGGGGAGCAGTTCTTC.

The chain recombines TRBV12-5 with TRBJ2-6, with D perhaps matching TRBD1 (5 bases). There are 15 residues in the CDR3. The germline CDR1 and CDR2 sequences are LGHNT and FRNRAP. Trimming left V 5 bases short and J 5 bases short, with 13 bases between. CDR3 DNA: TGTGCTAGTGGTGCAGGACAAAGTCGGGCCAACGTCCTGACTTTC. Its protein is CASGAGQSRANVLTF.

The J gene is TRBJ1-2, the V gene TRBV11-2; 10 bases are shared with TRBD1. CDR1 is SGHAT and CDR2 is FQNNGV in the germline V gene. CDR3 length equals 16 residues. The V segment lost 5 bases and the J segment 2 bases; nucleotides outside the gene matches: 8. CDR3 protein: CASSDLGQGLNYGYTF. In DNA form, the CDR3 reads TGTGCCAGCAGCGACCTGGGACAGGGGTTAAACTATGGCTACACCTTC.

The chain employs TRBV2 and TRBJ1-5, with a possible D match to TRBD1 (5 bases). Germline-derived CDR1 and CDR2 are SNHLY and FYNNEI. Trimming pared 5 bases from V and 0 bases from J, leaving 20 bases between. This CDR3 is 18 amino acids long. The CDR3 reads CASSPPGRDPYSNQPQHF. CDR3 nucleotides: TGTGCCAGCAGTCCTCCCGGACGGGACCCGTATAGCAATCAGCCCCAGCATTTT.

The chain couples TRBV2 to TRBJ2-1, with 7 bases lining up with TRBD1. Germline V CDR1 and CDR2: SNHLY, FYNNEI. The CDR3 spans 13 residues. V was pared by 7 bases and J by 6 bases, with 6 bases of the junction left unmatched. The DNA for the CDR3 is TGTGCCAGCAATTGGGGACAGATCAATGAGCAGTTCTTC. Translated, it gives CASNWGQINEQFF.

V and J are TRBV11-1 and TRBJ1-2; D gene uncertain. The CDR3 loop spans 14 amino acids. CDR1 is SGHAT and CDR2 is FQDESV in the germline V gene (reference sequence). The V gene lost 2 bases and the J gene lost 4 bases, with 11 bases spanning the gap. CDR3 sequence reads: CASSLKWEGYGYTF. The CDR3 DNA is TGTGCCAGCAGCTTAAAGTGGGAAGGCTATGGCTACACCTTC.